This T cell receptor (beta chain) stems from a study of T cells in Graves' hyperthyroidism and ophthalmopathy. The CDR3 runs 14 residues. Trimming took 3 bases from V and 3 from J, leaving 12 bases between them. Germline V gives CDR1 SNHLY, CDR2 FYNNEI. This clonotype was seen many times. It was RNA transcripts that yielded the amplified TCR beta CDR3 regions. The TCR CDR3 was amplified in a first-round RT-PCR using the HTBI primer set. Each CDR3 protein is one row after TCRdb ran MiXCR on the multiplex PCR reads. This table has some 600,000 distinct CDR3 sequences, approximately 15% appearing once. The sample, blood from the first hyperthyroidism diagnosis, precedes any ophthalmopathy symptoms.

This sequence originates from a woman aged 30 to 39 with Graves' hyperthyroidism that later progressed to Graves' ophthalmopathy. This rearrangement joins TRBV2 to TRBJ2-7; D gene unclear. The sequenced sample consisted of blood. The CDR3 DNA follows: TGTGCCAGCAGTGATCAGACTCCTGGCTACGAGCAGTACTTC. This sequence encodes CASSDQTPGYEQYF.